One sample yielded the 6 T cell receptor beta chains listed below, sequenced in a study of blood T cells in healthy people across ages (dated by TCRdb to between 2014 and 2017). The library was built by means of 5' RACE. Sequencing instrument: Illumina HiSeq 2500. A second PCR of 7 to 11 cycles was performed with a sample-barcoded 5' primer and a J-beta primer mix. In-frame beta chains were kept once TCRdb had trimmed the public reads at Q25 with fastp and called clones with MiXCR. All rows with the same CDR3 protein become a single entry with the most common DNA and genes. The sample table holds about 640,000 distinct CDR3 sequences, of which roughly 50% were seen once. The ten largest clones take up around 37% of the sample. Specimen: blood. These receptors all stem from a man aged 55 to 70 in good health.

This clonotype turned up a few times. The CDR3: CASSRSGSGGETQYF. CDR3 coding DNA: TGTGCCAGCAGTCGTTCGGGATCAGGGGGTGAGACCCAGTACTTC. This chain connects TRBV3-1 to TRBJ2-5; 7 bases line up with TRBD1. V lost 6 bases, J lost 5 bases, and 12 bases stayed unmatched. The germline CDR1 and CDR2 sequences are LGHDT and YNNKEL (reference sequence). The CDR3 contains 15 residues.

The V and J genes are TRBV7-9 and TRBJ2-3; D is uncertain. V gave up 2 bases and J gave up 6 bases, with 12 bases separating them. CDR1 is SEHNR and CDR2 is FQNEAQ in the germline V gene (reference sequence). CDR3 length: 14 residues. CDR3 in amino acids: CASSLTAVQDTQYF. DNA for the CDR3: TGTGCCAGCAGCTTAACGGCTGTCCAGGATACGCAGTATTTT.

As to this clonotype: The germline gene is not matched at one end of the junction; a read error may be the cause. CDR3 in amino acids: CASCFLRGDGYTF. The DNA of the CDR3 is TGCGCCAGCTGCTTCTTACGGGGGGATGGCTACACCTTC. The chain links TRBV5-1 to TRBJ1-2; a possible D gene is TRBD1 (5 bases). The CDR3 is made up of 13 amino acids. Germline V gene sequence: CDR1 SGHRS, CDR2 YFSETQ.

The table lists this clonotype with a few counts. The chain links TRBV10-3 to TRBJ2-7; 8 bases are shared with TRBD1. The CDR3 is made up of 17 amino acids. CDR1 and CDR2 (germline): ENHRY, SYGVKD. V gave up 0 bases and J gave up 0 bases; unmatched junction bases: 7. The DNA of the CDR3 is TGTGCCATCAGTGAGTCGTTCACAGGGGGAAGCTCCTACGAGCAGTACTTC. It specifies CAISESFTGGSSYEQYF.

The rearrangement uses TRBV18 and TRBJ1-1, with D uncertain. The CDR3 sequence is 15 residues long. Between the trimmed V and J ends, which lost 3 bases and 5 bases, there was a span of 16 bases. Germline CDR1 is KGHSH and CDR2 is LQKENI. CDR3 DNA: TGTGCCAGCTCACCTTATTCCGCAGCGGAGACTGAAGCTTTCTTT. This codes for CASSPYSAAETEAFF.

The sample holds one count of this clonotype. The rearrangement links TRBV20-1 to TRBJ1-4, with 7 positions matching TRBD1. The CDR3 covers 14 residues. The junction had 4 bases not matched to a gene; V was cut back by 1 base and J by 5 bases. Germline lookup yields CDR1 DFQATT and CDR2 SNEGSKA (reference sequence). The CDR3 is CSARGQGGNEKLFF. The CDR3 coding sequence is TGCAGTGCTAGAGGACAGGGCGGAAATGAAAAACTGTTTTTT.